These T cell receptor beta chains were read from a single sample in a study of blood T cell repertoires in COVID-19. Sequencing was performed with immunoSEQ multiplex PCR; in TCRdb, only in-frame clones are kept and a portion is missing. The table has about 23,000 clones, around 83% seen once; the top ten hold around 48%. Sequencing input: peripheral blood. The source is a man between 65 and 80 years old with acute or convalescent COVID-19. Each CDR3 is given with its conserved first and last residue. The D gene is left open where the match is weak. Rows may omit the clone size; those that give it use once, few, many or a size class.

abundance: few; d_gene: .; j_gene: TRBJ2-3; v_gene: TRBV5-6; CDR3nt: TGTGCCAGCAGCCCCGGACTGCGCACAGATACGCAGTATTTT; CDR3aa: CASSPGLRTDTQYF
abundance: once; d_gene: .; j_gene: TRBJ2-2; v_gene: TRBV18; CDR3nt: TGTGCCAGCTCACCAATGGGGGCGACCACCGGGGAGCTGTTTTTT; CDR3aa: CASSPMGATTGELFF
abundance: .; d_gene: TRBD2; j_gene: TRBJ2-7; v_gene: TRBV5-1; CDR3nt: TGCGCCCGCAGCTTGGCGGGACTCGCGGGCGGGGGGGACGAGCAGTACTTC; CDR3aa: CARSLAGLAGGGDEQYF
abundance: few; d_gene: .; j_gene: TRBJ1-5; v_gene: TRBV7-2; CDR3nt: TGTGCCAGCAGCTTAAGAGGGTTCGGTCAGCCCCAGCATTTT; CDR3aa: CASSLRGFGQPQHF
abundance: once; d_gene: TRBD1; j_gene: TRBJ1-5; v_gene: TRBV29-1; CDR3nt: TGCAGCGTTTGGACAGGGGGCGCCGACCAGCCCCAGCATTTT; CDR3aa: CSVWTGGADQPQHF
abundance: .; d_gene: TRBD1; j_gene: TRBJ2-3; v_gene: TRBV30; CDR3nt: TGTGCCTGGACCCGACAGGGGGGAAGCACAGATACGCAGTATTTT; CDR3aa: CAWTRQGGSTDTQYF
abundance: .; d_gene: .; j_gene: TRBJ1-1; v_gene: TRBV30; CDR3nt: TGTGCCTGGAGATCGGGACTCCCGAACACTGAAGCTTTCTTT; CDR3aa: CAWRSGLPNTEAFF
abundance: .; d_gene: TRBD2; j_gene: TRBJ2-2; v_gene: TRBV18; CDR3nt: TGTGCCAGCTCCCTACTACGACTAGCGGGGGAGGCCGCCGGGGAGCTGTTTTTT; CDR3aa: CASSLLRLAGEAAGELFF
abundance: few; d_gene: .; j_gene: TRBJ1-5; v_gene: TRBV7-8; CDR3nt: TGTGCCAGCAGCACCCAGATTCAGCCCCAGCATTTT; CDR3aa: CASSTQIQPQHF
abundance: .; d_gene: .; j_gene: TRBJ1-1; v_gene: TRBV6-5; CDR3nt: TGTGCCAGCAGCAAAATCCAGGGGAACACTGAAGCTTTCTTT; CDR3aa: CASSKIQGNTEAFF
abundance: .; d_gene: .; j_gene: TRBJ2-2; v_gene: TRBV19; CDR3nt: TGTGCCAGTACCGGGACTCCCGGGTCCGGGGAGCTGTTTTTT; CDR3aa: CASTGTPGSGELFF
abundance: .; d_gene: .; j_gene: TRBJ2-2; v_gene: TRBV5-1; CDR3nt: TGCGCCAGCAGCTTACTAACAGGGAACACCGGGGAGCTGTTTTTT; CDR3aa: CASSLLTGNTGELFF
abundance: .; d_gene: .; j_gene: TRBJ1-2; v_gene: TRBV7-2; CDR3nt: TGTGCCAGCAGCCACCCACTCGCGAGTGGCTACACCTTC; CDR3aa: CASSHPLASGYTF
abundance: .; d_gene: .; j_gene: TRBJ2-3; v_gene: TRBV5-6; CDR3nt: TGTGCCAGCAGCCTTCGGGCAGATACGCAGTATTTT; CDR3aa: CASSLRADTQYF
abundance: .; d_gene: TRBD1; j_gene: TRBJ2-1; v_gene: TRBV9; CDR3nt: TGTGCCAGCAGCGTTGACAGGGGACCTTACAATGAGCAGTTCTTC; CDR3aa: CASSVDRGPYNEQFF
abundance: .; d_gene: TRBD1; j_gene: TRBJ2-1; v_gene: TRBV7-3; CDR3nt: TGTGCCAGCGGAATAGGGGGCAGTGAGCAGTTCTTC; CDR3aa: CASGIGGSEQFF
abundance: .; d_gene: .; j_gene: TRBJ1-1; v_gene: TRBV30; CDR3nt: TGTGCCTGGAGTGCTCTCCCGGAGCACTGGGAAGCTTTCTTT; CDR3aa: CAWSALPEHWEAFF
abundance: .; d_gene: .; j_gene: TRBJ2-7; v_gene: TRBV19; CDR3nt: TGTGCCAGTAGTATAGGGCTAGCTTCCTACGAGCAGTACTTC; CDR3aa: CASSIGLASYEQYF
abundance: .; d_gene: TRBD2; j_gene: TRBJ2-5; v_gene: TRBV7-9; CDR3nt: TGTGCCAGCAGCTTAGTACTAGCGGGAGGGGAGACCCAGTACTTC; CDR3aa: CASSLVLAGGETQYF
abundance: .; d_gene: .; j_gene: TRBJ1-4; v_gene: TRBV27; CDR3nt: TGTGCCAGCAGTCCCGGCGGTTCAACTAATGAAAAACTGTTTTTT; CDR3aa: CASSPGGSTNEKLFF
abundance: once; d_gene: .; j_gene: TRBJ1-2; v_gene: TRBV29-1; CDR3nt: TGCAGCGTTGAGCAGGGCGGAAGGCGGGGCTACACCTTC; CDR3aa: CSVEQGGRRGYTF
abundance: .; d_gene: .; j_gene: TRBJ2-7; v_gene: TRBV7-2; CDR3nt: TGTGCCAGCAGCTTAGCGGGAGCTGGTTACGAGCAGTACTTC; CDR3aa: CASSLAGAGYEQYF
abundance: .; d_gene: .; j_gene: TRBJ1-4; v_gene: TRBV5-4; CDR3nt: TGTGCCAGCAGCCCCGGGGGGACAACTAATGAAAAACTGTTTTTT; CDR3aa: CASSPGGTTNEKLFF
abundance: .; d_gene: .; j_gene: TRBJ1-1; v_gene: TRBV6-1; CDR3nt: TGTGCCAGCAGTGAGGCGGTTTCCGACACTGAAGCTTTCTTT; CDR3aa: CASSEAVSDTEAFF
abundance: .; d_gene: TRBD2; j_gene: TRBJ2-1; v_gene: TRBV4-3; CDR3nt: TGCGCCAGCAGCCAGGCCCTTCTAGCGGAGCTTAACAATGAGCAGTTCTTC; CDR3aa: CASSQALLAELNNEQFF
abundance: few; d_gene: TRBD1; j_gene: TRBJ1-3; v_gene: TRBV18; CDR3nt: TGTGCCAGCTCACAGGACAGGATCTCTGGAAACACCATATATTTT; CDR3aa: CASSQDRISGNTIYF
abundance: once; d_gene: .; j_gene: TRBJ1-5; v_gene: TRBV6-2/TRBV6-3; CDR3nt: TGTGCCAGCAGTTTGCAGGGCAGCCCGTTAAATAGCAATCAGCCCCAGCATTTT; CDR3aa: CASSLQGSPLNSNQPQHF
abundance: few; d_gene: .; j_gene: TRBJ2-7; v_gene: TRBV10-3; CDR3nt: TGTGCCATCAGTGATCCCGGGTCCCACTACGAGCAGTACTTC; CDR3aa: CAISDPGSHYEQYF
abundance: .; d_gene: TRBD1; j_gene: TRBJ2-2; v_gene: TRBV28; CDR3nt: TGTGCCAGCAGTTTAAGGGGGCGCATCACCGGGGAGCTGTTTTTT; CDR3aa: CASSLRGRITGELFF
abundance: few; d_gene: .; j_gene: TRBJ1-3; v_gene: TRBV3-1/TRBV3-2; CDR3nt: TGTGCCAGCAGCGTCAGCTCTGGAAACACCATATATTTT; CDR3aa: CASSVSSGNTIYF
abundance: .; d_gene: TRBD1; j_gene: TRBJ1-2; v_gene: TRBV7-2; CDR3nt: TGTGCCAGCAGCTTAGTCCCACAGGGGAACTATGGCTACACCTTC; CDR3aa: CASSLVPQGNYGYTF
abundance: .; d_gene: TRBD1; j_gene: TRBJ2-3; v_gene: TRBV19; CDR3nt: TGTGCCAGTAGTATCAGGACAGGGAGGTCTTGGGATACGCAGTATTTT; CDR3aa: CASSIRTGRSWDTQYF
abundance: .; d_gene: TRBD2; j_gene: TRBJ2-2; v_gene: TRBV19; CDR3nt: TGTGCCACTTCTCCGGGACTAGCGGGGGGGAACACCGGGGAGCTGTTTTTT; CDR3aa: CATSPGLAGGNTGELFF
abundance: .; d_gene: TRBD2; j_gene: TRBJ2-7; v_gene: TRBV3-1/TRBV3-2; CDR3nt: TGTGCCAGCGGATGGGGACTAGCGGGACGGAAAGGAGGATCCGAGCAGTACTTC; CDR3aa: CASGWGLAGRKGGSEQYF
abundance: .; d_gene: .; j_gene: TRBJ2-7; v_gene: TRBV6-1; CDR3nt: TGTGCCAGCAGTGAGACAGGCACCTACGAGCAGTACTTC; CDR3aa: CASSETGTYEQYF
abundance: .; d_gene: TRBD2; j_gene: TRBJ2-1; v_gene: TRBV27; CDR3nt: TGTGCCAGCAGTTTTAAAAGCCCACGACTAGCGGGGAACAATGAGCAGTTCTTC; CDR3aa: CASSFKSPRLAGNNEQFF